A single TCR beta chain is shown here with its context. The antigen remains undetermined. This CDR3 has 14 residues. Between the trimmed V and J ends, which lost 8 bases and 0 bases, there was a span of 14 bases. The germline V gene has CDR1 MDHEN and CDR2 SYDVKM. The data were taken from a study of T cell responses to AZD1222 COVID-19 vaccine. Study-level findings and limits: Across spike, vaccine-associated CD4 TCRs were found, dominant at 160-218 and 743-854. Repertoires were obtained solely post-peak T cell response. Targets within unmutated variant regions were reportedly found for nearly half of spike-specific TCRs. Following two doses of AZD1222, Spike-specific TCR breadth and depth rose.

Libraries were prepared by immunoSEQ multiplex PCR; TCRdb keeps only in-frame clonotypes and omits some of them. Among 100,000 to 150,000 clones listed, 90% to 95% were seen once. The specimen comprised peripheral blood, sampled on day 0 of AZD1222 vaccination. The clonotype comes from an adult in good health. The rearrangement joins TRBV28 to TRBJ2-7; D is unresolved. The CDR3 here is CASVRGRSSYEQYF. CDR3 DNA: TGTGCCAGCGTTCGTGGACGGAGCTCCTACGAGCAGTACTTC.